Sequencing of this T cell receptor beta chain was carried out in a study of blood T cells in healthy people across ages. This clonotype has only a few counts. J gave up 5 bases and V 4 bases, and 6 bases lay outside the gene matches. Germline V gene sequence: CDR1 ENHRY, CDR2 SYGVKD. The CDR3 spans 14 residues. The authors ran a second PCR of roughly 6 to 12 cycles using a sample-barcoded 5' primer and a J-beta primer mix. Each CDR3 protein gets one entry after TCRdb re-called the 5' RACE reads with MiXCR. The sample has about 1.6 million distinct CDR3 sequences, about 35% seen once. The clonotype comes from a woman in her thirties in good health. The chain joins TRBV10-3 to TRBJ1-1, with TRBD1 identical over 8 bases. Sequenced input: blood. Here the CDR3 reads CAISGRQGRTEAFF. The DNA for the CDR3 is TGTGCCATCAGTGGGAGACAGGGGAGGACTGAAGCTTTCTTT.